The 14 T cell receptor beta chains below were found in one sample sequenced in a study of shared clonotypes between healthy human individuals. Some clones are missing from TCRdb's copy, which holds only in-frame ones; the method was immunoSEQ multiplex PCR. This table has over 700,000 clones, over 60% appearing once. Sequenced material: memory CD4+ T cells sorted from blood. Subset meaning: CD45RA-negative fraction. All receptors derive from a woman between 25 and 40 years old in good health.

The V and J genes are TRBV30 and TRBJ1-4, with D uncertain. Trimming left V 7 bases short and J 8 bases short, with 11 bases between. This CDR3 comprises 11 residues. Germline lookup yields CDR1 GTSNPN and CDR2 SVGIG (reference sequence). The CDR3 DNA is TGTGCCTTGGCTGGAGCAGAAAAACTGTTTTTT. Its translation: CALAGAEKLFF. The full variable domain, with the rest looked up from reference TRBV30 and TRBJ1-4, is SQTIHQWPATLVQPVGSPLSLECTVEGTSNPNLYWYRQAAGRGLQLLFYSVGIGQISSEVPQNLSASRPQDRQFILSSKKLLLSDSGFYLCALAGAEKLFFGSGTQLSVL.

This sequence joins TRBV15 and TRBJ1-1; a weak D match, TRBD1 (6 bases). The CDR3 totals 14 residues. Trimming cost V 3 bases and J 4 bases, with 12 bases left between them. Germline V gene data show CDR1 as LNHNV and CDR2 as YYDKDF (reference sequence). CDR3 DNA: TGTGCCACCAGCAGTCGGGGGGCGAGCACTGAAGCTTTCTTT. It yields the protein CATSSRGASTEAFF.

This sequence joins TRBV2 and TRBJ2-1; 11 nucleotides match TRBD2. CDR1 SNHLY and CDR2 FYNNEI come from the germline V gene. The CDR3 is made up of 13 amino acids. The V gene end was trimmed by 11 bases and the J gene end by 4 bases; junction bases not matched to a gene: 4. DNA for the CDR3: TGTGCCTGCGGGACTAGCGGATACAATGAGCAGTTCTTC. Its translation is CACGTSGYNEQFF.

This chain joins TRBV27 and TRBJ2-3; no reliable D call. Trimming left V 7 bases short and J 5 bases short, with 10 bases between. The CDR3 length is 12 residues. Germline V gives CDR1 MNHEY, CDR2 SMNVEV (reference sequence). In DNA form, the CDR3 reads TGTGCCAGCAAGGGATGGGTAGATACGCAGTATTTT. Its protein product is CASKGWVDTQYF.

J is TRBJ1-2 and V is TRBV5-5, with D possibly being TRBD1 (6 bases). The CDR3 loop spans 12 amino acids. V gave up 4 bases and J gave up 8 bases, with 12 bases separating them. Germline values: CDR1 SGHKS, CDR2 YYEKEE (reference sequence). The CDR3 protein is CASSLRGGGYTF. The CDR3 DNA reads TGTGCCAGCAGCCTCAGGGGAGGAGGCTACACCTTC. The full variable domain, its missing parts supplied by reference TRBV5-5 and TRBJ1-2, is DAGVTQSPTHLIKTRGQQVTLRCSPISGHKSVSWYQQVLGQGPQFIFQYYEKEERGRGNFPDRFSARQFPNYSSELNVNALLLGDSALYLCASSLRGGGYTFGSGTRLTVV.

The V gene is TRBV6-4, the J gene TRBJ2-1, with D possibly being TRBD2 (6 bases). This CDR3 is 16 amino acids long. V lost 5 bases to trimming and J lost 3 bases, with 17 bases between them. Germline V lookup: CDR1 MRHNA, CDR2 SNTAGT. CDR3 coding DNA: TGTGCCAGCAGTTTATCTACTAGCACCCGCTACAATGAGCAGTTCTTC. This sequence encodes CASSLSTSTRYNEQFF.

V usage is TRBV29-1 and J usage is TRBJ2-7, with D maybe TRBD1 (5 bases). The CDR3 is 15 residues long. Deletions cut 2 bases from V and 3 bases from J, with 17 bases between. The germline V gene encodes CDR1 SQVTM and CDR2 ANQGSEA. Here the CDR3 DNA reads TGCAGCGTTGAAATGGGGCTAGGGAACGGCTACGAGCAGTACTTC. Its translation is CSVEMGLGNGYEQYF.

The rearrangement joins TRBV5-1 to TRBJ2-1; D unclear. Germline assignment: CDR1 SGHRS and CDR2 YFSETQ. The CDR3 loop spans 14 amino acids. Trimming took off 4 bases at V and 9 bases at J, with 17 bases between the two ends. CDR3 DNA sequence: TGCGCCAGCAGCCCCTATACCTGGGATGGTGAGCAGTTCTTC. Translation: CASSPYTWDGEQFF.

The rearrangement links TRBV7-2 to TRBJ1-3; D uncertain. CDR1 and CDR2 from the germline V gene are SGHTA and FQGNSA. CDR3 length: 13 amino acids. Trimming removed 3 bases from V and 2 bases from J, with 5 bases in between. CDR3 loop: CASSFGTGNTIYF. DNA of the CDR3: TGTGCCAGCAGCTTCGGAACTGGAAACACCATATATTTT.

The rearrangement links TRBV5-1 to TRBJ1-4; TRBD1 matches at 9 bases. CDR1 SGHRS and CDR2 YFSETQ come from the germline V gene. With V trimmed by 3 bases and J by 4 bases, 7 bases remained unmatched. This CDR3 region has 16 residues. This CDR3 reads CASSWGQGDGNEKLFF. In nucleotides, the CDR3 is TGCGCCAGCAGCTGGGGACAGGGCGACGGTAATGAAAAACTGTTTTTT.

CDR3 nucleotides: TGCGCCAGCAACACAGACGGAAGTGAGCAGTTCTTC. This encodes CASNTDGSEQFF. The rearrangement links TRBV5-1 to TRBJ2-1; D not resolved. This CDR3 has 12 residues. Germline V CDR1 and CDR2: SGHRS, YFSETQ. Trimming took 6 bases from V and 9 from J, leaving 13 bases between them. Full variable domain (rest looked up from reference TRBV5-1 and TRBJ2-1): KAGVTQTPRYLIKTRGQQVTLSCSPISGHRSVSWYQQTPGQGLQFLFEYFSETQRNKGNFPGRFSGRQFSNSRSEMNVSTLELGDSALYLCASNTDGSEQFFGPGTRLTVL.

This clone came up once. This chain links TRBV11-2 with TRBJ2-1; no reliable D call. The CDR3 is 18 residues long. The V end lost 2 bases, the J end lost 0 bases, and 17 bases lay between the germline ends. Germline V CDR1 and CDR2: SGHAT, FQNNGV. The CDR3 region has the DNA TGTGCCAGCAGCTTATCCTCTGGAGCGCCGAGCTCCTACAATGAGCAGTTCTTC. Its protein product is CASSLSSGAPSSYNEQFF.

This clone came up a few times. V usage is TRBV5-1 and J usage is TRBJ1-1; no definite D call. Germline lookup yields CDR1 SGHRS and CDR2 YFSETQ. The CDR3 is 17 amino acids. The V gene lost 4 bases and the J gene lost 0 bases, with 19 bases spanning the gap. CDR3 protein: CASSPYSGTKMNTEAFF. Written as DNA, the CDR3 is TGCGCCAGCAGCCCCTATTCGGGCACAAAAATGAACACTGAAGCTTTCTTT.

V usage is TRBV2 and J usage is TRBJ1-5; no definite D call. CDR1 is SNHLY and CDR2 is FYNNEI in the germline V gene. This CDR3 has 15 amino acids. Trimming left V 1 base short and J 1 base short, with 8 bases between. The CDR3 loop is CASSEEGVSNQPQHF. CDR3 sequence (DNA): TGTGCCAGCAGTGAAGAGGGTGTAAGCAATCAGCCCCAGCATTTT.